The clone carrying this TCR beta chain turned up a few times. What it recognizes is unknown. TCRdb reprocessed the reads via MiXCR and lists one record per CDR3 protein. This table holds around 540,000 distinct CDR3 sequences, 30% to 40% found once. This entry is derived from a study of T cell repertoires in cytomegalovirus infection. Study overall: Recently identified HLA-C-restricted CMV epitopes were among the peptides used. CMV infection plus the matching HLA type was flagged by public TCR beta signatures.

Trimming left V 5 bases short and J 0 bases short, with 19 bases between. Germline-derived CDR1 and CDR2 are SSHAT and FNYEAQ (reference sequence). This CDR3 is built from 18 residues. Study-level results: Ex vivo, HLA-C-restricted CMV-specific TCR beta clonotypes prevailed over the rest of the response.

V usage is TRBV7-7 and J usage is TRBJ2-2; either TRBD1 or TRBD2 may supply D (5 bases each). The TCR originated in a human donor in good health (CMV status not recorded). Some clones in this sample may be carry-over from other donors' samples. The sample here was cultured PBMCs, taken from culture after CMV antigen stimulation. Here the CDR3 reads CASSPLPRDGTNTGELFF. The CDR3, as DNA: TGTGCCAGCAGCCCCCTCCCCCGGGACGGCACGAACACCGGGGAGCTGTTTTTT.